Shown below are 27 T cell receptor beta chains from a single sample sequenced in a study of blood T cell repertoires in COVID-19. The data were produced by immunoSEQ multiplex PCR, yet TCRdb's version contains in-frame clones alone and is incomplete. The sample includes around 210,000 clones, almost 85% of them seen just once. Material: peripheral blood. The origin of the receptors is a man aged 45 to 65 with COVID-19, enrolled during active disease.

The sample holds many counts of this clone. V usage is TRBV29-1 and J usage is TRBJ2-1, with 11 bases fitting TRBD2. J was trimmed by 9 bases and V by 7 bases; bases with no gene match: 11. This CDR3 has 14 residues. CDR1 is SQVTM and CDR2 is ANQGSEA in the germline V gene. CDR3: CSAGLAGDNGEQFF. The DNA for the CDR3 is TGCAGCGCTGGACTAGCGGGCGATAACGGTGAGCAGTTCTTC.

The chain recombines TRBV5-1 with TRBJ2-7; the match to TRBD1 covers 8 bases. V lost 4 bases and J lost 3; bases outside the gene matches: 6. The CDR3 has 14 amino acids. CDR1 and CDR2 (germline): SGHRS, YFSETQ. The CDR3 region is CASSPGQAFYEQYF. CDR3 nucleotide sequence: TGCGCCAGCAGCCCGGGACAGGCTTTCTACGAGCAGTACTTC.

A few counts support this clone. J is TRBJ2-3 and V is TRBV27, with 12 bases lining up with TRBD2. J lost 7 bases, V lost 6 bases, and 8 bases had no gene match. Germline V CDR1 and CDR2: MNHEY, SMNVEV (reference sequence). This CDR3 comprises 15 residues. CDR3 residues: CASSPSGGALNTQYF. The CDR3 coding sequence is TGTGCCAGCAGCCCTAGCGGGGGGGCCCTAAATACGCAGTATTTT.

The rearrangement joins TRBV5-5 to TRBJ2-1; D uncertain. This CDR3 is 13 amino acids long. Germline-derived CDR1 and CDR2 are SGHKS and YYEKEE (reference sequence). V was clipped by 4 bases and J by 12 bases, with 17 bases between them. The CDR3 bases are TGTGCCAGCAGCACGGTAGGATACCCAGGGCAGTTCTTC. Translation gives CASSTVGYPGQFF.

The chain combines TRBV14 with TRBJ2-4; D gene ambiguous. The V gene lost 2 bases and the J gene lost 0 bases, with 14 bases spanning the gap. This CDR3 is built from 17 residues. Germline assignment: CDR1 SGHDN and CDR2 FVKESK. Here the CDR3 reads CASSQTESSLAKNIQYF. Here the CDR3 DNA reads TGTGCCAGCAGCCAAACGGAGTCCTCCCTAGCCAAAAACATTCAGTACTTC.

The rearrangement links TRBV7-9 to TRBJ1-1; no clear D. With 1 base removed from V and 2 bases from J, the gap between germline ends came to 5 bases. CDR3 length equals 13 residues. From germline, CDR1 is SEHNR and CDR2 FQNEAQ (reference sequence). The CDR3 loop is CASSLEINTEAFF. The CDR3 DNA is TGTGCCAGCAGCTTAGAAATAAACACTGAAGCTTTCTTT.

This CDR3 is CASRTPEKLFF. The CDR3 coding sequence is TGTGCCAGTCGGACTCCTGAAAAACTGTTTTTT. J is TRBJ1-4 and V is TRBV28; D unclear. The V end was cut by 9 bases, the J end by 7 bases, with 9 bases between. Per germline, CDR1 MDHEN and CDR2 SYDVKM. The CDR3 is 11 residues long.

This chain's CDR3 is CSVETVEGGSYEQYF. The CDR3 nucleotides are TGCAGCGTTGAAACCGTGGAGGGAGGCTCCTACGAGCAGTACTTC. The chain links TRBV29-1 to TRBJ2-7, with a possible D match to TRBD2 (6 bases). V was cut by 2 bases and J by 0 bases, with 14 bases left in between. Germline-derived CDR1 and CDR2 are SQVTM and ANQGSEA. The CDR3 is 15 amino acids.

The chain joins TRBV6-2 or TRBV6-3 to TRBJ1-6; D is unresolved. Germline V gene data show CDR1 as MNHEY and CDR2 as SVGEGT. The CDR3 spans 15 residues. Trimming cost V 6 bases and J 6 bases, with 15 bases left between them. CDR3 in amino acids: CASSHPRQVNSPLHF. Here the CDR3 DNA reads TGTGCCAGCAGCCACCCACGGCAGGTTAATTCACCCCTCCACTTT.

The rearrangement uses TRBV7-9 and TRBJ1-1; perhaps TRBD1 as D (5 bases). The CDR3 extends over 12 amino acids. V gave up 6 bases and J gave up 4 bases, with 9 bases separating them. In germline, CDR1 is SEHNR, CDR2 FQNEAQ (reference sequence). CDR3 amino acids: CASSPGGTEAFF. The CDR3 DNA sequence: TGTGCCAGCAGTCCGGGGGGCACTGAAGCTTTCTTT.

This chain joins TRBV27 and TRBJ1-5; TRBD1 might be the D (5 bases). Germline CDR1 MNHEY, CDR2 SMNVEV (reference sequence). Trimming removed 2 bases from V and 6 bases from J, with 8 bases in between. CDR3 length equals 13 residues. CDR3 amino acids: CASSLRGSQPQHF. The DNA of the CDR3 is TGTGCCAGCAGTTTACGGGGGTCTCAGCCCCAGCATTTT.

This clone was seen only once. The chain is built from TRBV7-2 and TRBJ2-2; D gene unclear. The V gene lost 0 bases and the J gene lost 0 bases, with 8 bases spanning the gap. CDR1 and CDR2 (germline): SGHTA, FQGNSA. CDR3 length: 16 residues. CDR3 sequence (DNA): TGTGCCAGCAGCTTAGCGCAGGCTTCGAACACCGGGGAGCTGTTTTTT. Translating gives CASSLAQASNTGELFF.

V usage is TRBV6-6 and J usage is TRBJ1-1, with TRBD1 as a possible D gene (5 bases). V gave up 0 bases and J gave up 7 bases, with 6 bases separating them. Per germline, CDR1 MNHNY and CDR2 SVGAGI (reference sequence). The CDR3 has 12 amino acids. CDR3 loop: CASSYSGLEAFF. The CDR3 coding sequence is TGTGCCAGCAGTTACTCGGGACTTGAAGCTTTCTTT.

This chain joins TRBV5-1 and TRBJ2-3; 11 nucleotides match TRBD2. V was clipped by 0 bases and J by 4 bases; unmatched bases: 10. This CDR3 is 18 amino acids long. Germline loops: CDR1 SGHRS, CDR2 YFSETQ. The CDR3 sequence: CASSLVLAGVGIADTQYF. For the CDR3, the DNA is TGCGCCAGCAGCTTGGTACTAGCGGGGGTCGGGATTGCAGATACGCAGTATTTT.

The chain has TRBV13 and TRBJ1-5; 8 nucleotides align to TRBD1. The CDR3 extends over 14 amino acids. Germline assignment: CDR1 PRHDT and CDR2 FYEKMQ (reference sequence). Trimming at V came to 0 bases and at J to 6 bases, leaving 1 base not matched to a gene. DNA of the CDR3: TGTGCCAGCAGCTTAGGACAGGGGGTTCAGCCCCAGCATTTT. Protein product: CASSLGQGVQPQHF.

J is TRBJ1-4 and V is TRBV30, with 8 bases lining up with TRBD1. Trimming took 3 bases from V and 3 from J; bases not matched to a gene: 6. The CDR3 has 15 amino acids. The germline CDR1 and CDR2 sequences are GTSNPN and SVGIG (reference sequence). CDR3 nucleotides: TGTGCCTGGAGGAAACCGGGACAGGCTAATGAAAAACTGTTTTTT. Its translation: CAWRKPGQANEKLFF.

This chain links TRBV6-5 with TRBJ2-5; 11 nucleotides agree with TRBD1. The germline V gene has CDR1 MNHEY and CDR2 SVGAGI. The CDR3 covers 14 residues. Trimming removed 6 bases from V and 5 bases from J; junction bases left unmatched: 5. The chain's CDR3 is CASRDRGQGETQYF. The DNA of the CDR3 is TGTGCCAGCAGGGACAGGGGGCAGGGTGAGACCCAGTACTTC.

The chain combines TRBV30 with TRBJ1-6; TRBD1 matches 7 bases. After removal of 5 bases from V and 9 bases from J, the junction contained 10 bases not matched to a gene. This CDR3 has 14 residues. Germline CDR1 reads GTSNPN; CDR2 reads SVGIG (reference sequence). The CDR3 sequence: CAWVLRDSLSPLHF. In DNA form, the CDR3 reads TGTGCCTGGGTCCTAAGGGACAGCCTTTCACCCCTCCACTTT.

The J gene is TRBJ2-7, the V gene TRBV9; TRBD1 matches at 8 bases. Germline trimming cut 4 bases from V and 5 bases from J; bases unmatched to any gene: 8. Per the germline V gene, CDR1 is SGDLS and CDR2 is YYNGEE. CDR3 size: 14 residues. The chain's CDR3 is CASSSLDRAHEQYF. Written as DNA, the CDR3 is TGTGCCAGCAGCTCCCTGGACAGGGCCCACGAGCAGTACTTC.

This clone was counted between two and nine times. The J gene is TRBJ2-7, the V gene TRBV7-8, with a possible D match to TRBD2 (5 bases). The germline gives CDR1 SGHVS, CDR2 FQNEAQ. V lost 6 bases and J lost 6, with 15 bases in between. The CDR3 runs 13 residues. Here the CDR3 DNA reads TGTGCCAGCAGTTTCGCCGGACTGGGCGAGCAGTACTTC. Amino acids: CASSFAGLGEQYF. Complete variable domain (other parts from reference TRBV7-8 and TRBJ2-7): GAGVSQSPRYKVAKRGQDVALRCDPISGHVSLFWYQQALGQGPEFLTYFQNEAQLDKSGLPSDRFFAERPEGSVSTLKIQRTQQEDSAVYLCASSFAGLGEQYFGPGTRLTVT.

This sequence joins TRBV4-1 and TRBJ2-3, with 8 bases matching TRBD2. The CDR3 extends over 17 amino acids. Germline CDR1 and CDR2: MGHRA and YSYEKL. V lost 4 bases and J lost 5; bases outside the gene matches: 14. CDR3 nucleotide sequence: TGCGCCAGCAGCCGGACTAGAGACGGGGGGGCAAGAGATACGCAGTATTTT. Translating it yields CASSRTRDGGARDTQYF.

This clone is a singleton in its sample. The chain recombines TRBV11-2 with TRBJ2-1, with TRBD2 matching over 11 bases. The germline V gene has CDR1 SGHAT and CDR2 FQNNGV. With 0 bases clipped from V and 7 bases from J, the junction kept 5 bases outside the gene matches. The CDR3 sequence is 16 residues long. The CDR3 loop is CASSLEVAGGLNEQFF. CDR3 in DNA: TGTGCCAGCAGCTTAGAGGTAGCGGGGGGGCTAAATGAGCAGTTCTTC. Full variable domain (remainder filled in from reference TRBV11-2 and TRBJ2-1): EAGVAQSPRYKIIEKRQSVAFWCNPISGHATLYWYQQILGQGPKLLIQFQNNGVVDDSQLPKDRFSAERLKGVDSTLKIQPAKLEDSAVYLCASSLEVAGGLNEQFFGPGTRLTVL.

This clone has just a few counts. CDR3 sequence: CASSLWGQPYNSPLHF. DNA of the CDR3: TGTGCCAGCAGTTTATGGGGACAGCCATATAATTCACCCCTCCACTTT. The chain uses TRBV27 and TRBJ1-6; 7 nucleotides line up with TRBD1. The V and J ends lost 1 base and 4 bases, in that order; junction bases with no gene match: 4. The length of the CDR3 is 16 residues. The germline CDR1 and CDR2 sequences are MNHEY and SMNVEV (reference sequence).

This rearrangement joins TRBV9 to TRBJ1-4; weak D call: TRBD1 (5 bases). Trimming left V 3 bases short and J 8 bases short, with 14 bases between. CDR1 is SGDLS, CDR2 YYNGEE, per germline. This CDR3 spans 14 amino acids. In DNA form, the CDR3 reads TGTGCCAGCAGCGAGACAGTTAGGAGCGAAAAACTGTTTTTT. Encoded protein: CASSETVRSEKLFF. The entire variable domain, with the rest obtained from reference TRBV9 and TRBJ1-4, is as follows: DSGVTQTPKHLITATGQRVTLRCSPRSGDLSVYWYQQSLDQGLQFLIQYYNGEERAKGNILERFSAQQFPDLHSELNLSSLELGDSALYFCASSETVRSEKLFFGSGTQLSVL.

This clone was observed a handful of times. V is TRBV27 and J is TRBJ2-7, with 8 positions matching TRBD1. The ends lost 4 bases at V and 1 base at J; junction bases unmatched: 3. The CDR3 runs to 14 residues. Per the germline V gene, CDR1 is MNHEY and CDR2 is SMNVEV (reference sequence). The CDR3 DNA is TGTGCCAGCAGTTACTACAGGGGGTCCTACGAGCAGTACTTC. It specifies CASSYYRGSYEQYF.

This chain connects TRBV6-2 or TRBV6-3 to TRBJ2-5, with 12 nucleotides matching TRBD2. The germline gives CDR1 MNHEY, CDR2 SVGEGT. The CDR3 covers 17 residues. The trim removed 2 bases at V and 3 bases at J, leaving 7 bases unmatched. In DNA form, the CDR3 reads TGTGCCAGCAGTTACGGGCTAGCGGGGGGGAAAAAAGAGACCCAGTACTTC. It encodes CASSYGLAGGKKETQYF.

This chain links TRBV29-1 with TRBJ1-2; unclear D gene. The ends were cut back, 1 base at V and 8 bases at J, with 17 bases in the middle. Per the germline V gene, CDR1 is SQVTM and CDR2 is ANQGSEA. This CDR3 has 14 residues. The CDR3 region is CSVEGEGRMNGYTF. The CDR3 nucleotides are TGCAGCGTTGAAGGGGAGGGCAGAATGAACGGCTACACCTTC. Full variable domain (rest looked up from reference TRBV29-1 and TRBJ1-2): SAVISQKPSRDICQRGTSLTIQCQVDSQVTMMFWYRQQPGQSLTLIATANQGSEATYESGFVIDKFPISRPNLTFSTLTVSNMSPEDSSIYLCSVEGEGRMNGYTFGSGTRLTVV.